This TCR beta chain was identified in a study of blood T cell repertoires in COVID-19. With V trimmed by 2 bases and J by 8 bases, 4 bases remained unmatched. CDR3 length equals 14 residues. Germline CDR1 reads KGHSH; CDR2 reads LQKENI. The study assigned cohorts using participant-reported clinical history. This clone has only a few counts. The data were produced by immunoSEQ multiplex PCR, yet TCRdb's version contains in-frame clones alone and is incomplete. The table lists 300,000 or so clones, around 86% of them singletons. Sequenced sample: PBMCs or T cells enriched from blood (not recorded which). This clonotype originated in a middle-aged woman with acute COVID-19. The rearrangement uses TRBV18 and TRBJ2-1; 9 bases fit TRBD1. The CDR3: CASSPGTGRDEQFF. CDR3 coding DNA: TGTGCCAGCTCACCAGGGACAGGGAGGGATGAGCAGTTCTTC.